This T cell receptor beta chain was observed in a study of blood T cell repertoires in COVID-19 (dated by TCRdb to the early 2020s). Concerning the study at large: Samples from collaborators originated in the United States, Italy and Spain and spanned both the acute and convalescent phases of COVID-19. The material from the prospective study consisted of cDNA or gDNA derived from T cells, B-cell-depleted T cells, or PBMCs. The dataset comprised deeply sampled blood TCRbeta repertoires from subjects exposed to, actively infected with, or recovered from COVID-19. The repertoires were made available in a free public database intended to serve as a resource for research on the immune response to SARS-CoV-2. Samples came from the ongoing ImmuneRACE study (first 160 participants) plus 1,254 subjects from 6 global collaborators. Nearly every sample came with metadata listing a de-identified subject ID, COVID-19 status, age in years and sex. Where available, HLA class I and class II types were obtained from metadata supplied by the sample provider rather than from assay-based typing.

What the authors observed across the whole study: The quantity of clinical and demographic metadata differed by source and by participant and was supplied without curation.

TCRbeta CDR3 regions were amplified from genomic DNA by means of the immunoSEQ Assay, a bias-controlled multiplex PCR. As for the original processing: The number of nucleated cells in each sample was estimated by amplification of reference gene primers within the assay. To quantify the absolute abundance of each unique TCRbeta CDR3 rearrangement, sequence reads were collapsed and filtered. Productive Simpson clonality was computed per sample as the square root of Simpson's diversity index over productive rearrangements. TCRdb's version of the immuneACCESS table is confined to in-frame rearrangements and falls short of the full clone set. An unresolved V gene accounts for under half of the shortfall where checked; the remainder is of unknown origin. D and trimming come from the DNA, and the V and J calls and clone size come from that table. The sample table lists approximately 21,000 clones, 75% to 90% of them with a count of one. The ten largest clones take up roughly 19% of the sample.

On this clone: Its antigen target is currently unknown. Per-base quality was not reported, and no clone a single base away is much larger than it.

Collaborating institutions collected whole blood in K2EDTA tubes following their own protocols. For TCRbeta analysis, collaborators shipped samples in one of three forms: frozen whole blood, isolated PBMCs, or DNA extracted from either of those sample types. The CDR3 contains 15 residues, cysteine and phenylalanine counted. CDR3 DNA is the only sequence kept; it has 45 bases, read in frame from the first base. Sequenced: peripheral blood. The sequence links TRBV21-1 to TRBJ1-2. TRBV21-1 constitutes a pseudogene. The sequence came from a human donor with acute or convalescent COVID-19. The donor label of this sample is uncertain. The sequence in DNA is TGTGCCAGCAGAAAACTACTAATTACTCCTTATGGCTACACCTTC. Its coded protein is CASRKLLITPYGYTF.